This TCR beta chain emerged from a study of cytomegalovirus exposure and HLA in healthy donors. Germline loops: CDR1 SEHNR, CDR2 FQNEAQ (reference sequence). V shed 6 bases and J 4 bases; nucleotides not matched to a gene: 9. The CDR3 runs 15 residues. This PCR relied on a set of 60 Vbeta primers and 13 Jbeta primers. Data came from immunoSEQ multiplex PCR; TCRdb stores just in-frame clones and leaves some out. The sample includes roughly 130,000 clones, 75% to 85% seen only once; the top ten take 1%. The sequence was collected from a middle-aged man in good health and CMV-seronegative. The genes are TRBV7-9 and TRBJ2-7, with TRBD1 matching over 10 bases. The sequenced sample consisted of PBMCs. CDR3 in DNA: TGTGCCAGCAGTCAACCCGGGACAGGGGCGTACGAGCAGTACTTC. Protein sequence: CASSQPGTGAYEQYF.